This T cell receptor beta chain derives from a study of blood T cell repertoires in COVID-19. Study background: Samples taken during acute and convalescent COVID-19 were collected in the United States, Italy and Spain.

The V and J ends lost 0 bases and 1 base respectively, with 7 bases between them. This CDR3 spans 14 amino acids. Per germline, CDR1 LGHDT and CDR2 YNNKEL (reference sequence). The data were produced by immunoSEQ multiplex PCR, yet TCRdb's version contains in-frame clones alone and is incomplete. The sample lists 100,000 to 120,000 clones; more than 80% were seen once. Seattle's enrolled individuals joined amid active infection and were then monitored longitudinally. J is TRBJ2-7 and V is TRBV3-1 (or the pseudogene TRBV3-2); D is unclear. The source is a woman aged 55-70 years with COVID-19, enrolled during active disease. Sequencing used peripheral blood. CDR3 DNA: TGTGCCAGCAGCCAAGATGCGGTATCCTACGAGCAGTACTTC. This codes for CASSQDAVSYEQYF.